This T cell receptor beta chain was identified during a study of blood T cell repertoires in COVID-19. Study context: The samples span acute and convalescent COVID-19 from the United States, Italy and Spain. The analysed material was cDNA or gDNA that came from T cells, B-cell-depleted T cells, or PBMCs.

Authors' data handling: Reference gene primer amplification gave nucleated cell count estimates. This table comes from immunoSEQ multiplex PCR, and its TCRdb copy is limited to in-frame clones, with some not included. V and J calls and clone size follow that table, whereas D and trimming were derived from the DNA. The sample records 130,000 or so clones, 80% to 90% being singletons. Trimming took off 0 bases at V and 8 bases at J, with 8 bases between the two ends. In germline, CDR1 is LGHNA, CDR2 YNFKEQ. The CDR3 has 13 residues. The chain is built from TRBV4-2 and TRBJ1-3; D call uncertain. The receptor comes from a woman in her sixties with acute or convalescent COVID-19. The specimen sequenced was peripheral blood. The CDR3 sequence: CASSQDLADTIYF. DNA of the CDR3: TGTGCCAGCAGCCAAGACCTGGCGGACACCATATATTTT.